One sample yielded the 10 T cell receptor beta chains listed below, sequenced in a study of T-cell reconstitution after alpha-beta-depleted transplantation in children. It was with unique molecular identifiers that the TCRbeta library was prepared. TCRdb re-called the PCR reads with MiXCR, one entry per CDR3 protein. This sample carries a few hundred thousand distinct CDR3 sequences, around 15% of them seen once, and the ten largest clones take 25% to 35%. The starting material was PBMCs, mostly from graft donor cells, obtained 360 days after TCRalphabeta/CD19-depleted stem cell transplant. The source is a boy under two years old who had a stem cell transplant for Wiskott-Aldrich syndrome, so the T cells may come from the graft donor.

The V call is TRBV29-1, the J call TRBJ2-2, with 9 bases fitting TRBD1. Trimming at V came to 4 bases and at J to 5 bases, leaving 5 bases not matched to a gene. The germline V gene has CDR1 SQVTM and CDR2 ANQGSEA. The CDR3 has 14 residues. In DNA, the CDR3 is TGCAGCGTTGCTACCGGGACAGGGACCGGGGAGCTGTTTTTT. Translated: CSVATGTGTGELFF.

The gene calls are TRBV6-1 and TRBJ1-3; tentative D call: TRBD1 (6 bases). Germline V lookup: CDR1 MNHNS, CDR2 SASEGT. With 3 bases removed from V and 2 bases from J, the gap between germline ends came to 14 bases. The CDR3 runs to 16 residues. This CDR3 reads CASSDLTGLTGNTIYF. DNA of the CDR3: TGTGCCAGCAGTGACCTAACAGGGTTAACTGGAAACACCATATATTTT.

Only a few counts were recorded for this clonotype. The rearrangement joins TRBV28 to TRBJ2-7; D uncertain. This CDR3 spans 15 amino acids. The V and J ends lost 1 base and 6 bases respectively, with 16 bases between them. The germline V gene encodes CDR1 MDHEN and CDR2 SYDVKM. CDR3: CASSLSPPNGIEQYF. The CDR3 DNA is TGTGCCAGCAGTTTATCCCCACCGAACGGAATCGAGCAGTACTTC.

The chain recombines TRBV20-1 with TRBJ1-3; D is undetermined. Germline assignment: CDR1 DFQATT and CDR2 SNEGSKA (reference sequence). V lost 3 bases, J lost 0 bases, and 12 bases lay in between. The CDR3 length is 15 residues. CDR3 nucleotide sequence: TGCAGTGCTAGCATGAGGTACGGCTCTGGAAACACCATATATTTT. Translating gives CSASMRYGSGNTIYF.

This clonotype occurred a few times. The chain employs TRBV5-1 and TRBJ2-5; D not resolved. The CDR3 totals 14 residues. Per the germline V gene, CDR1 is SGHRS and CDR2 is YFSETQ. With 2 bases removed from V and 1 base from J, the gap between germline ends came to 9 bases. CDR3 nucleotides: TGCGCCAGCAGCTTTGGGCACGGCCAAGAGACCCAGTACTTC. Translated, it gives CASSFGHGQETQYF.

The sample holds a few counts of this clonotype. The chain uses TRBV6-5 and TRBJ2-7; 8 bases align to TRBD2. The J segment lost 2 bases and the V segment lost 2 bases, leaving 5 bases of the junction unmatched. CDR1 is MNHEY, CDR2 SVGAGI, per germline. The CDR3 runs 15 residues. CDR3 amino acids: CASSYLVRGAYEQYF. For the CDR3, the DNA is TGTGCCAGCAGTTACCTCGTGCGGGGGGCCTACGAGCAGTACTTC.

This clonotype turned up a few times. The V gene is TRBV10-3, the J gene TRBJ2-1; 9 bases map to TRBD1. The junction had 2 bases not matched to a gene; V was cut back by 6 bases and J by 2 bases. Germline V gene lookup returns CDR1 ENHRY and CDR2 SYGVKD. CDR3 length: 14 amino acids. DNA of the CDR3: TGTGCCATCAGAGGGGACAGGGCCTACAATGAGCAGTTCTTC. This translates into CAIRGDRAYNEQFF.

This clonotype showed up just a few times. This rearrangement joins TRBV20-1 to TRBJ1-5, with D possibly TRBD1 on 6 matching bases. The CDR3 is made up of 14 amino acids. Trimming cost V 4 bases and J 6 bases, with 16 bases left between them. Germline values: CDR1 DFQATT, CDR2 SNEGSKA (reference sequence). In DNA, the CDR3 is TGCAGTGCTATTAAAGGGGGGTCCAGTCAGCCCCAGCATTTT. As protein: CSAIKGGSSQPQHF.

This clonotype was seen a handful of times. V is TRBV6-5 and J is TRBJ2-5; TRBD1 matches 8 bases. This CDR3 has 12 residues. Looked up from germline, CDR1 is MNHEY and CDR2 is SVGAGI. V was clipped by 8 bases and J by 8 bases; unmatched bases: 7. The CDR3 sequence: CASSWDRTTQYF. CDR3 sequence (DNA): TGTGCCAGCTCTTGGGACAGGACTACCCAGTACTTC.

A few counts support this clonotype. J is TRBJ2-2 and V is TRBV20-1; 11 nucleotides agree with TRBD2. Looked up from germline, CDR1 is DFQATT and CDR2 is SNEGSKA (reference sequence). V was pared by 0 bases and J by 7 bases, with 7 bases of the junction left unmatched. CDR3 length: 16 amino acids. The CDR3 DNA sequence: TGCAGTGCTAGAGATGCAACTAGCGGGAGCTTCGGGGAGCTGTTTTTT. Residues: CSARDATSGSFGELFF.